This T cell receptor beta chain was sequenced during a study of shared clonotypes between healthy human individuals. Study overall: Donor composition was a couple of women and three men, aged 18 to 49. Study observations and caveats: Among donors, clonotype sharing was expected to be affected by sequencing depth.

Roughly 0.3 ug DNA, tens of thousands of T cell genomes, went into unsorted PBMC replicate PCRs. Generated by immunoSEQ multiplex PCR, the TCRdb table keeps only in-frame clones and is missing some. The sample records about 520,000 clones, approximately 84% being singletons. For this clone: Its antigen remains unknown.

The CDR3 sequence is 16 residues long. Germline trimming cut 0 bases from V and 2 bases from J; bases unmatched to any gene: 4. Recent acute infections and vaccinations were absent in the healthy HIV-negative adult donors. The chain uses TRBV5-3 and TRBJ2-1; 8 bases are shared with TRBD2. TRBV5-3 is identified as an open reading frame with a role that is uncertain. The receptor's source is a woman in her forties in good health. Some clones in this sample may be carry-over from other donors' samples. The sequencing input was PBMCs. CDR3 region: CARSLDVGRAYNEQFF. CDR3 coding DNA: TGTGCCAGAAGCTTGGATGTCGGGAGGGCCTACAATGAGCAGTTCTTC.